The T cell receptor (beta chain) under discussion was sequenced for a study of cytomegalovirus exposure and HLA in healthy donors. This clone was seen more than once but under ten times. Antigen specificity is unknown. Germline V gene data show CDR1 as MDHEN and CDR2 as SYDVKM. Trimming removed 10 bases at V and 1 base at J, with 8 bases between. The CDR3 has 12 residues. PCR involved 60 Vbeta and 13 Jbeta primers. How the authors handled the data: About 10 million of tens of millions of unique TCR beta chains were shared, per a later count. Assay: immunoSEQ multiplex PCR; the TCRdb copy retains only in-frame clones and omits some. V and J calls and clone size are given by that table; D and trimming were obtained from the DNA. The sample includes over 70,000 clones, approximately 69% of them seen just once. General study points: Investigators reported 150 to 200 TCR beta chains as tied to cytomegalovirus. Despite most TCR sequences being rare, some public TCRs occurred in many donors. In a later analysis, a genetic analysis reported fewer productive-TCR N-insertions in an Asian-associated ancestry cluster than the cohort average.

The sequenced material came from PBMCs. The TCR comes from a woman between 50 and 59 years old in good health and CMV-seropositive. The rearrangement uses TRBV28 and TRBJ1-5; D unclear. Here the CDR3 reads CATNPSNQPQHF. The CDR3 DNA sequence: TGTGCCACCAATCCAAGCAATCAGCCCCAGCATTTT.